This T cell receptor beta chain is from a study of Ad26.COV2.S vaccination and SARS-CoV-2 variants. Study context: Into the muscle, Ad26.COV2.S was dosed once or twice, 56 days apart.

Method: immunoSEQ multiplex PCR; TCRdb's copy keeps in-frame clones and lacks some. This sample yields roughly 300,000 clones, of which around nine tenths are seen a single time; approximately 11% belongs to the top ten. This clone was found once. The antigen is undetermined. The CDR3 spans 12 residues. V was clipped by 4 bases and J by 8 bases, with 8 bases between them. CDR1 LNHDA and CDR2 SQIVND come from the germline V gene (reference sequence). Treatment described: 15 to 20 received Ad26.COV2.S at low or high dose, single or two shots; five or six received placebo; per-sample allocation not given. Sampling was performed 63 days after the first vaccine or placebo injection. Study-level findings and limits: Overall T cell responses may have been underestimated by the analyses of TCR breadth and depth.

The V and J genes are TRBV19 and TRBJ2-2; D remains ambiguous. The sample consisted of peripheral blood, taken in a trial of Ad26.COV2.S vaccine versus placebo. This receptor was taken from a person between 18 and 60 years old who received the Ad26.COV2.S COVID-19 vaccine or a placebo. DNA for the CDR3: TGTGCCAGTAGTACCCCTTTGGGGGAGCTGTTTTTT. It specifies CASSTPLGELFF.